The 4 T cell receptor beta chains below come from one sample, sequenced in a study of PD-L1 blockade in urothelial cancer. Assay used: immunoSEQ multiplex PCR; TCRdb lists only in-frame clones, some missing. The table includes more than 85,000 clones, roughly nine tenths detected once. Sequenced here: PBMCs, sampled around atezolizumab (anti-PD-L1) treatment. Every receptor here comes from a woman of 80 years or more with urothelial cancer.

V is TRBV5-4 and J is TRBJ1-1; D remains unclear. Germline-derived CDR1 and CDR2 are SGHNT and YYREEE (reference sequence). Trimming pared 9 bases from V and 1 base from J, leaving 13 bases between. This CDR3 is built from 13 residues. The CDR3 sequence is CATTDGKNTEAFF. CDR3 DNA sequence: TGTGCCACCACCGACGGGAAGAACACTGAAGCTTTCTTT.

The chain combines TRBV2 with TRBJ2-2; 9 bases are shared with TRBD1. CDR1 and CDR2 (germline): SNHLY, FYNNEI. With 6 bases clipped from V and 6 bases from J, the junction kept 8 bases outside the gene matches. This CDR3 comprises 15 residues. CDR3 in amino acids: CASRKGTGIAGELFF. In DNA form, the CDR3 reads TGTGCCAGCAGGAAAGGGACAGGGATTGCCGGGGAGCTGTTTTTT.

This rearrangement joins TRBV7-7 to TRBJ2-3; TRBD2 might be the D (5 bases). Deletions cut 4 bases from V and 0 bases from J, with 8 bases between. In germline, CDR1 is SSHAT, CDR2 FNYEAQ (reference sequence). The CDR3 has 14 amino acids. The CDR3 region has the DNA TGTGCCAGCAGCTCCCGGACTAGCACAGATACGCAGTATTTT. It encodes CASSSRTSTDTQYF.

The V and J genes are TRBV4-2 and TRBJ1-2, with D possibly matching TRBD1 (5 bases). The CDR3 spans 17 residues. The V gene's germline CDR1 is LGHNA and CDR2 YNFKEQ. Between the trimmed V and J ends, which lost 0 bases and 5 bases, there was a span of 19 bases. As DNA, the CDR3 is TGTGCCAGCAGCCAAGATCAGGGCGCGGGGCTTGGTTATGGCTACACCTTC. It yields the protein CASSQDQGAGLGYGYTF.